This TCR beta chain was sequenced for a study of T cell responses to AZD1222 COVID-19 vaccine. Sequencing was performed with immunoSEQ multiplex PCR; in TCRdb, only in-frame clones are kept and a portion is missing. The table has 13,000 or so clones, approximately 84% seen once. CDR3 size: 15 residues. V gave up 2 bases and J gave up 7 bases, with 14 bases separating them. CDR1 and CDR2 from the germline V gene are SGHAT and FQNNGV. This chain uses TRBV11-2 with TRBJ1-4; tentatively, D is TRBD1 (6 bases). Sample: peripheral blood, taken 28 days after the second AZD1222 dose. The sequence was obtained from an adult who received the AZD1222 COVID-19 vaccine. The CDR3 DNA follows: TGTGCCAGCAGCTTATTCGGGACAAAGACTGAAAAACTGTTTTTT. The encoded protein is CASSLFGTKTEKLFF. The entire variable domain, with the rest obtained from reference TRBV11-2 and TRBJ1-4, is as follows: EAGVAQSPRYKIIEKRQSVAFWCNPISGHATLYWYQQILGQGPKLLIQFQNNGVVDDSQLPKDRFSAERLKGVDSTLKIQPAKLEDSAVYLCASSLFGTKTEKLFFGSGTQLSVL.